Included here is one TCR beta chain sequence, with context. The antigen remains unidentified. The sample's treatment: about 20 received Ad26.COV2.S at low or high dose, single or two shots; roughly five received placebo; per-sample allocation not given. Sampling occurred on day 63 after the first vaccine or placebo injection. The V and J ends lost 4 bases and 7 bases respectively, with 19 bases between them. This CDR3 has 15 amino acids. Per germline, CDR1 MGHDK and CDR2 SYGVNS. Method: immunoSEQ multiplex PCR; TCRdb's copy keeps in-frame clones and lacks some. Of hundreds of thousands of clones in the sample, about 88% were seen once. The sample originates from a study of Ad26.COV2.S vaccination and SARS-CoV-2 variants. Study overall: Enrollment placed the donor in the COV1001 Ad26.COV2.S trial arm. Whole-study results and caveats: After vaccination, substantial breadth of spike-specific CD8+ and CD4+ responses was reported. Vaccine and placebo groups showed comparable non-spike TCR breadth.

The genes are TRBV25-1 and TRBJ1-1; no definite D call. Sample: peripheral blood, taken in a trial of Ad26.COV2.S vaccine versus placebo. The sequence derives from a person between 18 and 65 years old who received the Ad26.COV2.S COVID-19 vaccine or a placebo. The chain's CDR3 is CASSVRGPFGVEAFF. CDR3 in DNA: TGTGCCAGCAGTGTCCGGGGTCCGTTCGGGGTTGAAGCTTTCTTT.